The 11 T cell receptor beta chains reported below all come from one sample, sequenced in a study of blood T cell repertoires in COVID-19. Only in-frame clones appear in the TCRdb table, and some are missing; sequencing was by immunoSEQ multiplex PCR. The sample lists 200,000 to 300,000 clones; about nine tenths were seen once. Material for sequencing was peripheral blood. Receptors originate from a woman aged 40 to 49 who had recovered from COVID-19.

The chain joins TRBV5-1 to TRBJ1-1; maybe TRBD1 (6 bases). The germline gives CDR1 SGHRS, CDR2 YFSETQ. The CDR3 consists of 14 residues. V was clipped by 2 bases and J by 3 bases, with 11 bases between them. The DNA for the CDR3 is TGCGCCAGCAGCTTTGGGACATGGGACACTGAAGCTTTCTTT. Its protein product is CASSFGTWDTEAFF.

The CDR3 is CASSPLAAQNYNEQFF. The CDR3 DNA sequence: TGTGCCAGCAGCCCACTAGCGGCACAGAACTACAATGAGCAGTTCTTC. The chain has TRBV5-6 and TRBJ2-1, with 8 positions matching TRBD2. CDR1 and CDR2 from the germline V gene are SGHDT and YYEEEE. The trim removed 4 bases at V and 3 bases at J, leaving 9 bases unmatched. This CDR3 spans 16 amino acids.

The rearrangement uses TRBV7-9 and TRBJ2-1; 7 bases agree with TRBD2. V lost 3 bases and J lost 9; bases outside the gene matches: 14. The CDR3 extends over 16 amino acids. CDR1 and CDR2 from the germline V gene are SEHNR and FQNEAQ (reference sequence). CDR3 in DNA: TGTGCCAGCAGCTTCGGACTAGATTTCCTCAATATTGAGCAGTTCTTC. Amino acid sequence: CASSFGLDFLNIEQFF.

This clone was seen only once. The chain combines TRBV7-9 with TRBJ2-2, with 7 nucleotides matching TRBD1. The germline CDR1 and CDR2 sequences are SEHNR and FQNEAQ (reference sequence). Trimming took 4 bases from V and 6 from J; bases not matched to a gene: 11. CDR3 length: 16 amino acids. The chain's CDR3 is CASSSRQGESSGELFF. The CDR3 DNA sequence: TGTGCCAGCAGCTCTCGGCAGGGGGAAAGTTCCGGGGAGCTGTTTTTT. The full variable domain, completed using reference TRBV7-9 and TRBJ2-2, is DTGVSQNPRHKITKRGQNVTFRCDPISEHNRLYWYRQTLGQGPEFLTYFQNEAQLEKSRLLSDRFSAERPKGSFSTLEIQRTEQGDSAMYLCASSSRQGESSGELFFGEGSRLTVL.

This chain links TRBV7-8 with TRBJ1-1; weak D call: TRBD1 (5 bases). The CDR3 consists of 15 residues. Germline loops: CDR1 SGHVS, CDR2 FQNEAQ. V was shortened by 4 bases and J by 4 bases, with 16 bases between the two germline ends. The CDR3 bases are TGTGCCAGCAGCTCCAGACCAAGGGGTAGCACTGAAGCTTTCTTT. This codes for CASSSRPRGSTEAFF.

CDR3 nucleotide sequence: TGTGCCACCACTTCTAGCGGGGGGGCCCCAGATACGCAGTATTTT. It codes for CATTSSGGAPDTQYF. The rearrangement uses TRBV24-1 and TRBJ2-3; 12 bases align to TRBD2. Unmatched junction bases numbered 6, after V lost 8 bases and J lost 4 bases. The CDR3 is 15 amino acids. Germline V gene data show CDR1 as KGHDR and CDR2 as SFDVKD.

V is TRBV5-1 and J is TRBJ1-2; 8 bases fit TRBD1. The CDR3 spans 14 residues. Germline CDR1 reads SGHRS; CDR2 reads YFSETQ. Trimming cost V 4 bases and J 6 bases; bases outside gene matches: 8. The CDR3 loop is CASSDRTGFDGYTF. In DNA form, the CDR3 reads TGCGCCAGCAGCGACAGGACAGGGTTTGATGGCTACACCTTC.

This clone was observed a single time. The gene calls are TRBV7-3 and TRBJ1-1; 9 bases are shared with TRBD1. The CDR3 runs to 15 residues. CDR1 is SGHTA and CDR2 is FQGTGA in the germline V gene. V trimming: 1 base; J trimming: 1 base; junction bases outside the gene matches: 1. Here the CDR3 DNA reads TGTGCCAGCAGCTTAAGGGGACAGGGGAACACTGAAGCTTTCTTT. It is translated as CASSLRGQGNTEAFF.

The chain couples TRBV4-1 to TRBJ2-4; 7 bases are a match to TRBD1. CDR3 length equals 14 residues. Germline CDR1 and CDR2: MGHRA and YSYEKL. V shed 2 bases, J shed 5 bases, and the junction held 3 bases outside the gene matches. CDR3 sequence reads: CASSQRQGQNIQYF. For the CDR3, the DNA is TGCGCCAGCAGCCAAAGACAGGGCCAAAACATTCAGTACTTC.

This chain connects TRBV7-9 to TRBJ2-1; the match to TRBD2 covers 7 bases. The CDR3 has 15 residues. V shed 4 bases and J 4 bases; nucleotides not matched to a gene: 7. The germline CDR1 and CDR2 sequences are SEHNR and FQNEAQ (reference sequence). The DNA of the CDR3 is TGTGCCAGCAGCTCAAATAGCGGGCCGTACAATGAGCAGTTCTTC. This sequence encodes CASSSNSGPYNEQFF.

The CDR3 bases are TGTGCCAGCAGTTCCAGGCGAGATCAGCCCCAGCATTTT. Encoded protein: CASSSRRDQPQHF. V is TRBV6-2 or TRBV6-3 and J is TRBJ1-5; D is undetermined. V lost 4 bases and J lost 5, with 9 bases in between. From germline, CDR1 is MNHEY and CDR2 SVGEGT. CDR3 size: 13 residues.